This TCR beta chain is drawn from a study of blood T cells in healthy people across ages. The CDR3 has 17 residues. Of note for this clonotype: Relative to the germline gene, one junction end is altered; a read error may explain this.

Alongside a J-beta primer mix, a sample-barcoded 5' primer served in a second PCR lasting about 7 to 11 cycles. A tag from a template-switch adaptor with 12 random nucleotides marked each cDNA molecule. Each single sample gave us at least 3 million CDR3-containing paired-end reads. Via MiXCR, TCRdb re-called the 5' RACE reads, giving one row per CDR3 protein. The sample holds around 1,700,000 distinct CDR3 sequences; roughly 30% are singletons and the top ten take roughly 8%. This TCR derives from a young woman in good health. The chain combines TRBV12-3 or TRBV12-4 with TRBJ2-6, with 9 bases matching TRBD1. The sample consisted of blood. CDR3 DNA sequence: TGTGCCAGCAGTTTGACAGGGGGTATCTCTGGGGCCAACGTCCGGACTTTC. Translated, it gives CASSLTGGISGANVRTF.